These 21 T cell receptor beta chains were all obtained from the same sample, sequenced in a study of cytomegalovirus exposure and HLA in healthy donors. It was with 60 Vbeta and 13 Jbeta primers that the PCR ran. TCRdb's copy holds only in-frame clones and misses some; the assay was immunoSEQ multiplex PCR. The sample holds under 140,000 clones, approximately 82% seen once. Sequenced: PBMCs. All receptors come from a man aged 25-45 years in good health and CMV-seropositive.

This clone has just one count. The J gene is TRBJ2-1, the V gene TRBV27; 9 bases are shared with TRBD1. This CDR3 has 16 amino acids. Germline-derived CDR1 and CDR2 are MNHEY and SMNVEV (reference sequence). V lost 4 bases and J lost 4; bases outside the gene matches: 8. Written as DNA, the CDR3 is TGTGCCAGCAGTTCGGCGAGGACAGGGGAATACAATGAGCAGTTCTTC. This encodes CASSSARTGEYNEQFF.

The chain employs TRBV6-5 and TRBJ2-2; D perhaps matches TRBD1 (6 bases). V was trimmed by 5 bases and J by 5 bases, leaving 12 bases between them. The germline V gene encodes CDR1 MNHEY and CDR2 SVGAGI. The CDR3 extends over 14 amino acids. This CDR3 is CASSGQPGTGELFF. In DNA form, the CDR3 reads TGTGCCAGCAGTGGACAGCCTGGAACCGGGGAGCTGTTTTTT.

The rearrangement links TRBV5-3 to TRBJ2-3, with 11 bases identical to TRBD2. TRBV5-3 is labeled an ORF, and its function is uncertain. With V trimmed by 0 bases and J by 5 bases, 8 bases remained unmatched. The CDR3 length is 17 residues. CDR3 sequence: CARSLEVSGGARDTQYF. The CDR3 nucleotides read TGTGCCAGAAGCTTGGAAGTTAGCGGGGGGGCCAGAGATACGCAGTATTTT.

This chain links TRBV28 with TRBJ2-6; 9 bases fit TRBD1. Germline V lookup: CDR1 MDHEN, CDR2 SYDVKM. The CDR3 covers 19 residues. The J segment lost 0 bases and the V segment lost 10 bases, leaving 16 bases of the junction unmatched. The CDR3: CATIRTPGQGSSGANVLTF. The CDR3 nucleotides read TGTGCCACCATTAGGACCCCGGGACAGGGCTCCTCTGGGGCCAACGTCCTGACTTTC.

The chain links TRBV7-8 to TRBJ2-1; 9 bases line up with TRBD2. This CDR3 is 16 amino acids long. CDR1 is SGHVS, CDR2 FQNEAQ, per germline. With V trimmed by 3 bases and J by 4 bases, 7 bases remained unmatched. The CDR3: CASSFSVAGDYNEQFF. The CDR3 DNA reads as TGTGCCAGCAGCTTTTCCGTAGCGGGGGATTACAATGAGCAGTTCTTC.

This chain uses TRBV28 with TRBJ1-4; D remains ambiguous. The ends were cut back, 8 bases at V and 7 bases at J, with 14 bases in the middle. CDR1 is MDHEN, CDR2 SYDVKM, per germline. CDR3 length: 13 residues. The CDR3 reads CASLGRVFEKLFF. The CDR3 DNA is TGTGCCAGCCTAGGGAGGGTGTTTGAAAAACTGTTTTTT.

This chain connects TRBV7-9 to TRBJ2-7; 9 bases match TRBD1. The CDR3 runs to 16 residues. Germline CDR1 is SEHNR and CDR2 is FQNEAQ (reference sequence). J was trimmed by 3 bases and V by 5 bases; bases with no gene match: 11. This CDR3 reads CASSTTPGTGHYEQYF. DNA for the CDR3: TGTGCCAGCAGCACGACCCCCGGGACAGGGCACTACGAGCAGTACTTC.

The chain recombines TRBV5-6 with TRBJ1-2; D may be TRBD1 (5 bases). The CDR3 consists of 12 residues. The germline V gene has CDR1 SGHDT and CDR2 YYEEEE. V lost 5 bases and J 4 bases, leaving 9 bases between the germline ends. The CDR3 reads CASRAGGYGYTF. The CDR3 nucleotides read TGTGCCAGCAGGGCGGGGGGCTATGGCTACACCTTC. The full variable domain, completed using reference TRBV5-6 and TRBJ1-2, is DAGVTQSPTHLIKTRGQQVTLRCSPKSGHDTVSWYQQALGQGPQFIFQYYEEEERQRGNFPDRFSGHQFPNYSSELNVNALLLGDSALYLCASRAGGYGYTFGSGTRLTVV.

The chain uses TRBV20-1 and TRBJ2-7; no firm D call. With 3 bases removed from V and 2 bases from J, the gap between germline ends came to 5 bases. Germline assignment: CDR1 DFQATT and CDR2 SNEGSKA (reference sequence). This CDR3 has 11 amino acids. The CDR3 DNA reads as TGCAGTGCTAGCCTCCCCTACGAGCAGTACTTC. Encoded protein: CSASLPYEQYF.

Written as DNA, the CDR3 is TGTGCCAGCAGTCCCGCTAGAAGAGGCCCTGAAGCTTTCTTT. Amino acid sequence: CASSPARRGPEAFF. V gene TRBV28 combines with J gene TRBJ1-1, with D hard to call. The CDR3 totals 14 residues. The germline V gene has CDR1 MDHEN and CDR2 SYDVKM. Trimming took off 5 bases at V and 6 bases at J, with 16 bases between the two ends.

The CDR3 nucleotides read TGCGCCAGCAGCCAGGACACTTCCGGGACAGGGTATACTGAAGCTTTCTTT. This sequence encodes CASSQDTSGTGYTEAFF. This chain joins TRBV4-3 and TRBJ1-1; TRBD1 matches at 9 bases. V shed 3 bases, J shed 5 bases, and the junction held 13 bases outside the gene matches. The germline gives CDR1 LGHNA, CDR2 YSLEER. This CDR3 comprises 17 residues.

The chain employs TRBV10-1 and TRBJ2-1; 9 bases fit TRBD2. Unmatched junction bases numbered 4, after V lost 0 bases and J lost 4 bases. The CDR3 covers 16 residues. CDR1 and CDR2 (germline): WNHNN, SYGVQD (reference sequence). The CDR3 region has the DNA TGCGCCAGCAGTGAGTCGGGACTAGCCCGATACAATGAGCAGTTCTTC. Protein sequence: CASSESGLARYNEQFF.

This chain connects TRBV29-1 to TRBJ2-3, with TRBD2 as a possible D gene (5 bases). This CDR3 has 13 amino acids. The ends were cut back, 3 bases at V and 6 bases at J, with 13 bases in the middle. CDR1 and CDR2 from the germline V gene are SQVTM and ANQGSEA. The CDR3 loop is CSVDFGDLDTQYF. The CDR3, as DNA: TGCAGCGTTGATTTCGGGGATTTGGATACGCAGTATTTT.

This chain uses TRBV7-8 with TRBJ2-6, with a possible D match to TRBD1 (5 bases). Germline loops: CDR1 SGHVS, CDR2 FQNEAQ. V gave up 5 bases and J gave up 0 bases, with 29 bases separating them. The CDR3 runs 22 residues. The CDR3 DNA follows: TGTGCCAGCAGCACCAGCAACAGATTGTTTAGTCAAGGGGTCTCTGGGGCCAACGTCCTGACTTTC. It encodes CASSTSNRLFSQGVSGANVLTF.

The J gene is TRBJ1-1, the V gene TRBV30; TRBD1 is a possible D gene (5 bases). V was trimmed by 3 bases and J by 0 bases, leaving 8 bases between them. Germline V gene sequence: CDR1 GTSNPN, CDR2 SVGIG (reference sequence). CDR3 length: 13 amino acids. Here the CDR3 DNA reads TGTGCCTGGAGCCGGACAATGAACACTGAAGCTTTCTTT. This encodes CAWSRTMNTEAFF.

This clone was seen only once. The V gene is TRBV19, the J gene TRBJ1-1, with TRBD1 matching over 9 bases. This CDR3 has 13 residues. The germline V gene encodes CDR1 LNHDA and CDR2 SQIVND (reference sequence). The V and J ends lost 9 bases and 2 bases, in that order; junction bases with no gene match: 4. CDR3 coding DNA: TGTGCCAGGAGACAGGGGGACAACACTGAAGCTTTCTTT. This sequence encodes CARRQGDNTEAFF.

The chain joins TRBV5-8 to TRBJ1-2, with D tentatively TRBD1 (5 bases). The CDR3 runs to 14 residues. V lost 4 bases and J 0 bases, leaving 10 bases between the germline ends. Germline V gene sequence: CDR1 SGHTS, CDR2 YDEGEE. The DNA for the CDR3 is TGTGCCAGCAGCCGACAGAGAGCTAACTATGGCTACACCTTC. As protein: CASSRQRANYGYTF.

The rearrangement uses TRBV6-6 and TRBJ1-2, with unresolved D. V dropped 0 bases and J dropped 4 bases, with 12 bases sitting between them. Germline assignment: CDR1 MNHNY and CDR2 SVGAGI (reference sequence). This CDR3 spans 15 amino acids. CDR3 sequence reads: CASSYSDPTGYGYTF. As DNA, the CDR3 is TGTGCCAGCAGTTACTCAGACCCGACGGGCTATGGCTACACCTTC.

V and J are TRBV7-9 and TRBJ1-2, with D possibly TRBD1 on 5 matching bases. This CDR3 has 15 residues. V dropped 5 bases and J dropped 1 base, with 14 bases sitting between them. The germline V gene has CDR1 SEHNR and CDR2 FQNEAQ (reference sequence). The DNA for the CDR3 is TGTGCCAGCAGCCCACTGGGGGGTGGTAACTATGGCTACACCTTC. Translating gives CASSPLGGGNYGYTF. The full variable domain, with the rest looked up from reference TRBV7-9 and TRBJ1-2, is DTGVSQNPRHKITKRGQNVTFRCDPISEHNRLYWYRQTLGQGPEFLTYFQNEAQLEKSRLLSDRFSAERPKGSFSTLEIQRTEQGDSAMYLCASSPLGGGNYGYTFGSGTRLTVV.

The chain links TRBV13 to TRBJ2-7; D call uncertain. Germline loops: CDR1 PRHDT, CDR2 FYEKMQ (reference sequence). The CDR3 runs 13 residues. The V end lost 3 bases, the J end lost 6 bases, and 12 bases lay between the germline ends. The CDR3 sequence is CASSLGSEREQYF. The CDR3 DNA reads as TGTGCCAGCAGCTTGGGTTCCGAGCGCGAGCAGTACTTC.

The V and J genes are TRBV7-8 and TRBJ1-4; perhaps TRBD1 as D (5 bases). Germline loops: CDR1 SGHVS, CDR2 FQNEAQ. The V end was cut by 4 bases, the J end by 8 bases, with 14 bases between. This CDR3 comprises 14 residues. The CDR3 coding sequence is TGTGCCAGCAGCTCGTCGGCGGGGGACGAAAAACTGTTTTTT. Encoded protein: CASSSSAGDEKLFF.